The sequence of this T cell receptor (beta chain) was determined in a study of cytomegalovirus exposure and HLA in healthy donors. Points from the study as a whole: Later analysis identified several of the most significant clusters that appeared linked to common viral pathogens. Per a later analysis, about 15,000 TCR beta sequences showed association with HLA alleles at 0.05 false discovery rate. Fewer N-insertions than the approximately 610-donor mean were reportedly shown by an Asian-associated ancestry cluster in a later analysis. Most of the TCR beta V segments (in an earlier analysis) were productive either about 87% or about 30% of the time.

The PCR had 60 Vbeta and 13 Jbeta primers. Method: immunoSEQ multiplex PCR; TCRdb's copy keeps in-frame clones and lacks some. The table has more than 85,000 clones, about 68% seen once; the top ten hold less than 15%. This clone was picked up a small number of times. Antigen unknown. The CDR3 extends over 13 amino acids. Germline assignment: CDR1 MNHNY and CDR2 SVGAGI (reference sequence). J was trimmed by 3 bases and V by 7 bases; bases with no gene match: 5. The receptor comes from a male donor in good health and CMV-seropositive. The rearrangement uses TRBV6-6 and TRBJ2-5, with 7 nucleotides matching TRBD1. Source material: PBMCs. The CDR3: CASNGQEEETQYF. The CDR3 DNA follows: TGTGCCAGCAACGGACAGGAAGAAGAGACCCAGTACTTC.